This T cell receptor beta chain was sequenced in a study of preoperative IRX-2 immunotherapy in early breast cancer (dated by TCRdb to the late 2010s). The sample's treatment or condition label, decoded: preoperative locoregional IRX-2 cytokine immunotherapy. The samples were obtained from a phase Ib study that tested preoperative, locoregional IRX-2 cytokine immunotherapy meant to prime immune responses. The donors were early-stage breast cancer patients who were given IRX-2 prior to surgery. Libraries were made using the immunoSEQ multiplex PCR assay. This is the immuneACCESS table as TCRdb keeps it, with only in-frame sequences that have V and J called. A part of the clones is gone; compared with another copy, unresolved V genes explain less than half, and the rest is unexplained. The sample includes around 62,000 clones, with approximately 93% observed a single time. The biggest ten clones account for under 2% of the sample.

A word on this clone: Its antigen is still unknown. Per-nucleotide qualities are absent, and no much larger clonotype sits a single base away.

The CDR3 contains 13 residues, cysteine and phenylalanine counted. Kept here is only the CDR3 DNA, which spans 39 bases and is read in frame from base 1. The germline V gene encodes CDR1 MDHEN and CDR2 SYDVKM. Trimming takes 5 bases from V and 4 bases from J, and the germline ends sit 11 bases apart. Sample collection occurred from a patient treated with IRX-2 immunotherapy. Recombination joined TRBV28 with TRBJ1-2, with a tentative D gene TRBD1 over 5 matching bases. The TCR was taken from a human donor with breast cancer. The DNA sequence reads TGTGCCAGCAGTCGGGACGGCCCCTATGGCTACACCTTC. Its protein reads: CASSRDGPYGYTF.